Detailed here is one TCR beta chain. Its specificity is unknown. These data belong to a study of T cell responses to AZD1222 COVID-19 vaccine. Study-level points and caveats: Possibly, clonal diversity was underestimated; donors were largely white British and included more females.

The table came from immunoSEQ multiplex PCR; TCRdb's copy has only in-frame clones and leaves some out. The table has about 150,000 clones, roughly 88% seen once. In germline, CDR1 is MDHEN, CDR2 SYDVKM. The CDR3 extends over 15 amino acids. The ends were cut back, 1 base at V and 1 base at J, with 11 bases in the middle. The TCR was taken from an adult in good health. Sequenced material: peripheral blood, taken on day 0 of MenACWY control vaccination. The rearrangement uses TRBV28 and TRBJ2-7; D gene ambiguous. The CDR3 loop is CASSLYGSSSYEQYF. The CDR3 nucleotides read TGTGCCAGCAGTTTATACGGCAGCAGTTCCTACGAGCAGTACTTC.